The 20 T cell receptor beta chains presented below share a single source sample, sequenced in a study of T cell changes during pregnancy in multiple sclerosis. Some clones are missing from TCRdb's copy, which holds only in-frame ones; the method was immunoSEQ multiplex PCR. The table includes 45,000 to 65,000 clones, approximately 92% detected once. This specimen was CD4+ T cells from peripheral blood mononuclear cells, taken after pregnancy. These receptors all stem from a female donor with multiple sclerosis, enrolled in a pregnancy study.

The rearrangement joins TRBV18 to TRBJ2-2; the D is unclear. V was clipped by 2 bases and J by 1 base, with 5 bases between them. The CDR3 length is 14 residues. CDR1 is KGHSH, CDR2 LQKENI, per germline. The CDR3 loop is CASSPEVNTGELFF. In DNA form, the CDR3 reads TGTGCCAGCTCACCAGAGGTGAACACCGGGGAGCTGTTTTTT.

The chain is built from TRBV19 and TRBJ2-7; 10 bases fit TRBD2. V was pared by 4 bases and J by 4 bases, with 4 bases of the junction left unmatched. This CDR3 has 14 amino acids. Germline CDR1 reads LNHDA; CDR2 reads SQIVND (reference sequence). The CDR3, as DNA: TGTGCCAGTAGTACTCTAGCGGGAGTTTACGAGCAGTACTTC. Protein: CASSTLAGVYEQYF.

This chain links TRBV28 with TRBJ2-1, with 11 nucleotides matching TRBD2. The CDR3 has 16 residues. Per germline, CDR1 MDHEN and CDR2 SYDVKM. V lost 5 bases to trimming and J lost 2 bases; unmatched junction nucleotides: 5. For the CDR3, the DNA is TGTGCCAGCAGTGGATTACTAGCGGGGGCCTACAATGAGCAGTTCTTC. Encoded protein: CASSGLLAGAYNEQFF.

The gene calls are TRBV28 and TRBJ1-3; D is perhaps TRBD1 (5 bases). CDR1 is MDHEN and CDR2 is SYDVKM in the germline V gene. Trimming took 10 bases from V and 8 from J, leaving 18 bases between them. The CDR3 totals 13 residues. CDR3 nucleotide sequence: TGTGCCACCTTCCAGGGTAATCTAGACACCATATATTTT. Protein sequence: CATFQGNLDTIYF.

The chain recombines TRBV27 with TRBJ2-3, with 11 bases identical to TRBD2. CDR1 and CDR2 (germline): MNHEY, SMNVEV (reference sequence). The CDR3 length is 19 residues. With V trimmed by 4 bases and J by 4 bases, 16 bases remained unmatched. CDR3 DNA sequence: TGTGCCAGCAGTTCCCGCGGCGGCCATAGCGGGAGGGGCGCAGATACGCAGTATTTT. Protein sequence: CASSSRGGHSGRGADTQYF.

This sequence joins TRBV7-9 and TRBJ1-1, with D perhaps matching TRBD1 (5 bases). The ends were cut back, 4 bases at V and 6 bases at J, with 18 bases in the middle. The CDR3 loop spans 15 amino acids. Germline values: CDR1 SEHNR, CDR2 FQNEAQ (reference sequence). CDR3 DNA sequence: TGTGCCAGCAGCTCCCCCTGGGGCCAACGGGCTGAAGCTTTCTTT. Its translation: CASSSPWGQRAEAFF.

V usage is TRBV6-1 and J usage is TRBJ2-7; 9 bases are shared with TRBD2. The junction had 9 bases not matched to a gene; V was cut back by 6 bases and J by 3 bases. Germline V gene lookup returns CDR1 MNHNS and CDR2 SASEGT. The CDR3 sequence is 15 residues long. The CDR3 loop reads CASSVSGSSYYEQYF. CDR3 DNA: TGTGCCAGCAGCGTTAGCGGGAGCTCCTACTACGAGCAGTACTTC.

The chain has TRBV9 and TRBJ2-1; D might be TRBD2 (5 bases). Deletions cut 0 bases from V and 3 bases from J, with 7 bases between. CDR3 length: 14 amino acids. CDR1 and CDR2 (germline): SGDLS, YYNGEE. CDR3 sequence (DNA): TGTGCCAGCAGCGTAGCGGGAAGCTACAATGAGCAGTTCTTC. Encoded protein: CASSVAGSYNEQFF.

The CDR3 nucleotides read TGTGCCAGCAGTACCGGGACAAGGGGTCGGTACGAGCAGTACTTC. Protein sequence: CASSTGTRGRYEQYF. This chain uses TRBV28 with TRBJ2-7; D may be TRBD1 (6 bases). V was clipped by 5 bases and J by 4 bases, with 18 bases between them. Per the germline V gene, CDR1 is MDHEN and CDR2 is SYDVKM. The CDR3 sequence is 15 residues long.

This clone was picked up one time. The chain joins TRBV2 to TRBJ2-7, with unresolved D. Between the trimmed V and J ends, which lost 7 bases and 6 bases, there was a span of 13 bases. Germline CDR1 is SNHLY and CDR2 is FYNNEI. This CDR3 is built from 12 residues. The CDR3 DNA follows: TGTGCCAGCACTTCAGATAAATCCGAGCAGTACTTC. Its protein is CASTSDKSEQYF.

V usage is TRBV19 and J usage is TRBJ2-3; 8 nucleotides agree with TRBD2. Germline V CDR1 and CDR2: LNHDA, SQIVND (reference sequence). V lost 1 base and J lost 0; bases outside the gene matches: 6. The CDR3 loop spans 17 amino acids. The CDR3 bases are TGTGCCAGTAGTATAGGTCCCCTAGCGGGTAGCACAGATACGCAGTATTTT. This codes for CASSIGPLAGSTDTQYF.

V is TRBV14 and J is TRBJ2-5, with D uncertain. This CDR3 has 16 amino acids. The germline gives CDR1 SGHDN, CDR2 FVKESK. The V end lost 1 base, the J end lost 1 base, and 13 bases lay between the germline ends. In DNA, the CDR3 is TGTGCCAGCAGCCAAGGAGTTTCAGAGCGCCAAGAGACCCAGTACTTC. Translated: CASSQGVSERQETQYF.

The V and J genes are TRBV28 and TRBJ1-1, with 8 bases aligning to TRBD1. Unmatched junction bases numbered 4, after V lost 3 bases and J lost 1 base. CDR1 is MDHEN, CDR2 SYDVKM, per germline. The length of the CDR3 is 15 residues. CDR3: CASSFHRGKNTEAFF. The CDR3 DNA is TGTGCCAGCAGTTTCCACAGGGGGAAGAACACTGAAGCTTTCTTT.

The V and J genes are TRBV5-1 and TRBJ2-1; 9 nucleotides align to TRBD2. With 0 bases clipped from V and 9 bases from J, the junction kept 7 bases outside the gene matches. The CDR3 is made up of 15 amino acids. CDR1 and CDR2 from the germline V gene are SGHRS and YFSETQ. In DNA form, the CDR3 reads TGCGCCAGCAGCTTGGATGTCGCGGGAGGGGGTGAGCAGTTCTTC. Its translation: CASSLDVAGGGEQFF.

The V call is TRBV7-2, the J call TRBJ2-7, with D perhaps TRBD2 (5 bases). CDR3 length equals 16 residues. Germline V gene sequence: CDR1 SGHTA, CDR2 FQGNSA. V lost 1 base and J 0 bases, leaving 13 bases between the germline ends. The CDR3 sequence is CASSLGTSRSSYEQYF. The CDR3 nucleotides are TGTGCCAGCAGCTTAGGAACTAGTAGGAGCTCCTACGAGCAGTACTTC.

The CDR3 sequence is CATNNWETQYF. The CDR3, as DNA: TGTGCCACAAATAACTGGGAGACCCAGTACTTC. V is TRBV6-1 and J is TRBJ2-5; D gene uncertain. Between the trimmed V and J ends, which lost 10 bases and 5 bases, there was a span of 11 bases. The CDR3 consists of 11 residues. The V gene's germline CDR1 is MNHNS and CDR2 SASEGT.

This chain links TRBV4-3 with TRBJ2-3; maybe TRBD2 (7 bases). The V gene's germline CDR1 is LGHNA and CDR2 YSLEER. The V end lost 0 bases, the J end lost 6 bases, and 16 bases lay between the germline ends. The CDR3 sequence is 16 residues long. The CDR3 loop reads CASSQDRGEGEDTQYF. In nucleotides, the CDR3 is TGCGCCAGCAGCCAAGATAGGGGGGAGGGGGAGGATACGCAGTATTTT.

The chain has TRBV7-2 and TRBJ1-4; TRBD1 aligns across 7 bases. Trimming took 0 bases from V and 10 from J; bases not matched to a gene: 8. CDR1 SGHTA and CDR2 FQGNSA come from the germline V gene. This CDR3 spans 15 amino acids. DNA for the CDR3: TGTGCCAGCAGCTTAGCCCAAAGACAGGGCGGAAAACTGTTTTTT. It translates to CASSLAQRQGGKLFF.

CDR3 sequence reads: CASSRLAASGEQYF. CDR3 bases: TGTGCCAGTAGTAGACTAGCGGCCAGTGGGGAGCAGTACTTC. This chain joins TRBV19 and TRBJ2-7; 9 bases are shared with TRBD2. Germline values: CDR1 LNHDA, CDR2 SQIVND (reference sequence). The CDR3 totals 14 residues. The trim removed 4 bases at V and 7 bases at J, leaving 8 bases unmatched.

The V gene is TRBV11-1, the J gene TRBJ1-4; D is undetermined. Trimming stripped 5 bases from V and 0 bases from J, with 7 bases between. Germline V gene data show CDR1 as SGHAT and CDR2 as FQDESV (reference sequence). The CDR3 covers 14 residues. The CDR3 is CASSGGATNEKLFF. Written as DNA, the CDR3 is TGTGCCAGCAGCGGAGGAGCAACTAATGAAAAACTGTTTTTT.